This T cell receptor beta chain derives from a study of beta chain features in type 1 diabetes. CDR1 and CDR2 from the germline V gene are SGHNT and YYREEE (reference sequence). The CDR3 extends over 13 amino acids. Between the trimmed V and J ends, which lost 4 bases and 5 bases, there was a span of 13 bases. For this clone: What it recognizes is unknown.

General study results and limits: The study left unresolved whether HLA type influences TCRB rearrangement. Among patients with Type 1 diabetes, TCRB CDR3s were moderately but significantly shorter in every one of the four CD4+ subsets.

Each of the CD4+ naive, central memory, regulatory and stem cell-like memory populations was sorted via CD45RO/CCR7/CD25/CD127/CD95/CD27. Expressed TCRB transcripts were sequenced after all isolated RNA was converted to cDNA. The table came from immunoSEQ multiplex PCR; TCRdb's copy has only in-frame clones and leaves some out. The sample has 250,000 to 300,000 clones; around 22% are singletons. The sequencing input was naive CD4+ T cells from blood. The chain couples TRBV5-4 to TRBJ2-7; the D gene is possibly TRBD1 (5 bases). The sequence came from a woman in her thirties with type 1 diabetes. CDR3 residues: CASSIMGPHEQYF. In nucleotides, the CDR3 is TGTGCCAGCAGCATAATGGGGCCCCACGAGCAGTACTTC.